This TCR beta chain is drawn from a study of control samples from healthy donors and cancer patients. Generated by immunoSEQ multiplex PCR, the TCRdb table keeps only in-frame clones and is missing some. The sample has around 140,000 clones; roughly 92% are singletons. V lost 2 bases and J lost 10; bases outside the gene matches: 9. Germline assignment: CDR1 LGHDT and CDR2 YNNKEL (reference sequence). This CDR3 comprises 14 residues. This clone showed up just a few times. The TCR originated in a man younger than 35 in good health. The source material was blood. The chain combines TRBV3-1 (or the pseudogene TRBV3-2) with TRBJ2-3; 7 bases are shared with TRBD2. The CDR3 coding sequence is TGTGCCAGCAGCCAACTGACTAGCACAGTTGCGCAGTATTTT. This encodes CASSQLTSTVAQYF.